The 27 T cell receptor beta chains below come from one sample, sequenced in a study of cytomegalovirus exposure and HLA in healthy donors. The PCR had 60 Vbeta and 13 Jbeta primers. TCRdb's copy holds only in-frame clones and misses some; the assay was immunoSEQ multiplex PCR. The sample has 150,000 or so clones; approximately 80% are singletons. Input material: PBMCs. Receptors were obtained from a woman aged 18-29 years in good health and CMV-seropositive.

In its sample, this clone was seen once. J is TRBJ1-2 and V is TRBV27; TRBD1 might be the D (6 bases). V was clipped by 2 bases and J by 5 bases, with 15 bases between them. From germline, CDR1 is MNHEY and CDR2 SMNVEV (reference sequence). The CDR3 has 15 amino acids. The CDR3, as DNA: TGTGCCAGCAGTTTAGATAGCAGGGGAAGATATGGCTACACCTTC. Protein sequence: CASSLDSRGRYGYTF.

This chain links TRBV19 with TRBJ2-7, with 9 bases fitting TRBD1. The CDR3 runs to 13 residues. CDR1 and CDR2 (germline): LNHDA, SQIVND (reference sequence). With 3 bases clipped from V and 6 bases from J, the junction kept 3 bases outside the gene matches. CDR3 nucleotide sequence: TGTGCCAGTAGTATTGGGACAGGGAGCGAGCAGTACTTC. Its protein is CASSIGTGSEQYF. The entire variable domain, with the rest obtained from reference TRBV19 and TRBJ2-7, is as follows: DGGITQSPKYLFRKEGQNVTLSCEQNLNHDAMYWYRQDPGQGLRLIYYSQIVNDFQKGDIAEGYSVSREKKESFPLTVTSAQKNPTAFYLCASSIGTGSEQYFGPGTRLTVT.

V is TRBV20-1 and J is TRBJ2-1; perhaps TRBD2 as D (5 bases). CDR3 length: 11 amino acids. V was cut by 6 bases and J by 4 bases, with 7 bases left in between. Germline CDR1 and CDR2: DFQATT and SNEGSKA (reference sequence). The CDR3 sequence: CSARAYNEQFF. The CDR3, as DNA: TGCAGTGCGAGGGCGTACAATGAGCAGTTCTTC.

The V gene is TRBV29-1, the J gene TRBJ1-2; D is ambiguous. The germline gives CDR1 SQVTM, CDR2 ANQGSEA. The length of the CDR3 is 13 residues. The germline V and J ends were trimmed by 1 base and 4 bases, with 10 bases remaining between them. Here the CDR3 DNA reads TGCAGCGTTGAAGGGCAGGATAGCTATGGCTACACCTTC. The encoded protein is CSVEGQDSYGYTF.

This chain connects TRBV6-5 to TRBJ2-2, with D perhaps TRBD2 (5 bases). CDR3 length: 14 residues. The V gene's germline CDR1 is MNHEY and CDR2 SVGAGI. With 6 bases removed from V and 5 bases from J, the gap between germline ends came to 13 bases. CDR3 nucleotides: TGTGCCAGCAGAGCCCCTAGCTCGACCGGGGAGCTGTTTTTT. This gives the protein CASRAPSSTGELFF.

Regarding this clone: At one end, the junction sequence differs from germline, possibly due to a read error. This rearrangement joins TRBV28 to TRBJ2-7; D is ambiguous. CDR1 and CDR2 (germline): MDHEN, SYDVKM. The CDR3 has 15 residues. CDR3 residues: CASSLPRSPLYEQYF. CDR3 sequence (DNA): TGTGCTAGCAGTCTACCCCGATCCCCCCTCTACGAGCAGTACTTC.

This chain links TRBV7-2 with TRBJ2-2; TRBD2 is a possible D gene (6 bases). This CDR3 region has 18 residues. V gave up 1 base and J gave up 7 bases, with 22 bases separating them. Germline CDR1 and CDR2: SGHTA and FQGNSA. The CDR3 loop is CASSLEYGLLGGSGELFF. The CDR3 DNA is TGTGCCAGCAGCTTAGAGTACGGGTTGTTGGGGGGAAGCGGGGAGCTGTTTTTT.

A few counts support this clone. This sequence joins TRBV4-1 and TRBJ2-7, with D possibly TRBD2 on 5 matching bases. V lost 4 bases and J 3 bases, leaving 10 bases between the germline ends. CDR1 and CDR2 (germline): MGHRA, YSYEKL. The CDR3 totals 13 residues. This chain's CDR3 is CASSPGRDYEQYF. CDR3 nucleotide sequence: TGCGCCAGCAGCCCTGGACGGGACTACGAGCAGTACTTC.

The DNA of the CDR3 is TGTGCCAGCCGGACTAGCGGGACCTACGAGCAGTACTTC. Amino acids: CASRTSGTYEQYF. The chain is built from TRBV6-1 and TRBJ2-7; TRBD2 aligns across 12 bases. The length of the CDR3 is 13 residues. Germline V gene sequence: CDR1 MNHNS, CDR2 SASEGT. V gave up 8 bases and J gave up 2 bases; unmatched junction bases: 1.

This chain joins TRBV13 and TRBJ1-2; D perhaps matches TRBD1 (5 bases). Deletions cut 1 base from V and 5 bases from J, with 8 bases between. This CDR3 has 13 residues. Per germline, CDR1 PRHDT and CDR2 FYEKMQ (reference sequence). Here the CDR3 reads CASSLVGTYGYTF. In nucleotides, the CDR3 is TGTGCCAGCAGCTTAGTGGGGACTTATGGCTACACCTTC.

This rearrangement joins TRBV6-6 to TRBJ2-3; TRBD2 aligns across 10 bases. The germline V gene has CDR1 MNHNY and CDR2 SVGAGI (reference sequence). J lost 5 bases, V lost 2 bases, and 4 bases had no gene match. This CDR3 comprises 15 residues. CDR3 in amino acids: CASSYGAGGGDTQYF. Written as DNA, the CDR3 is TGTGCCAGCAGTTACGGAGCGGGGGGGGGAGATACGCAGTATTTT.

This chain uses TRBV4-2 with TRBJ1-1, with D uncertain. The V gene lost 5 bases and the J gene lost 6 bases, with 10 bases spanning the gap. CDR1 LGHNA and CDR2 YNFKEQ come from the germline V gene. The CDR3 runs 12 residues. The CDR3 DNA follows: TGTGCCAGCAGCTTAGAGGGTGCTGAAGCTTTCTTT. This codes for CASSLEGAEAFF.

V usage is TRBV6-4 and J usage is TRBJ2-5; possible D gene TRBD2, 5 bases. The germline CDR1 and CDR2 sequences are MRHNA and SNTAGT. The CDR3 totals 15 residues. Trimming removed 6 bases from V and 3 bases from J, with 17 bases in between. This CDR3 reads CASSEGASGEETQYF. CDR3 DNA: TGTGCCAGCAGCGAAGGCGCATCCGGGGAAGAGACCCAGTACTTC.

This chain joins TRBV7-3 and TRBJ2-5, with a tentative D call TRBD2 (7 bases). The CDR3 consists of 16 residues. Germline V gene lookup returns CDR1 SGHTA and CDR2 FQGTGA. The V and J ends lost 1 base and 5 bases respectively, with 17 bases between them. The CDR3 here is CASSLRGGGAAETQYF. CDR3 nucleotide sequence: TGTGCCAGCAGCTTAAGGGGAGGGGGGGCGGCTGAGACCCAGTACTTC.

The chain couples TRBV4-1 to TRBJ1-4; D gene ambiguous. CDR3 length equals 17 residues. V was pared by 1 base and J by 7 bases, with 19 bases between. CDR1 and CDR2 (germline): MGHRA, YSYEKL. The CDR3 loop is CASSQAPPRGTGEKLFF. Written as DNA, the CDR3 is TGCGCCAGCAGCCAAGCTCCCCCTCGCGGTACTGGTGAAAAACTGTTTTTT.

The rearrangement links TRBV7-8 to TRBJ1-3; the D is unclear. Germline-derived CDR1 and CDR2 are SGHVS and FQNEAQ. The CDR3 loop spans 13 amino acids. Trimming stripped 2 bases from V and 3 bases from J, with 5 bases between. The DNA of the CDR3 is TGTGCCAGCAGCTTATCAGGTGGAAACACCATATATTTT. The encoded protein is CASSLSGGNTIYF.

This chain connects TRBV27 to TRBJ1-6; possible D gene TRBD1, 6 bases. The V gene's germline CDR1 is MNHEY and CDR2 SMNVEV (reference sequence). The CDR3 has 16 residues. Trimming shortened V by 4 bases and J by 4 bases, and 14 bases separated the two germline ends. This CDR3 is CASSWGAGGYNSPLHF. The DNA of the CDR3 is TGTGCCAGCAGTTGGGGGGCGGGAGGATATAATTCACCCCTCCACTTT.

The rearrangement uses TRBV10-3 and TRBJ2-6, with 7 bases identical to TRBD2. The CDR3 consists of 14 residues. Trimming cost V 9 bases and J 2 bases; bases outside gene matches: 4. Germline-derived CDR1 and CDR2 are ENHRY and SYGVKD. The CDR3 region has the DNA TGTGCCATAGGACTAGAGGCTGGGGCCAACGTCCTGACTTTC. Translated, it gives CAIGLEAGANVLTF.

This clone came up once. The rearrangement joins TRBV11-2 to TRBJ2-7, with unresolved D. The germline V gene encodes CDR1 SGHAT and CDR2 FQNNGV. V lost 5 bases to trimming and J lost 5 bases, with 7 bases between them. The CDR3 consists of 11 residues. CDR3 bases: TGTGCCAGCAGCAACTACCACGAGCAGTACTTC. Translating it yields CASSNYHEQYF.

The V gene is TRBV4-2, the J gene TRBJ2-3; 7 bases line up with TRBD2. V dropped 0 bases and J dropped 4; count of bases not matched to a gene: 10. The CDR3 has 17 amino acids. Per germline, CDR1 LGHNA and CDR2 YNFKEQ. For the CDR3, the DNA is TGTGCCAGCAGCCAAGAAATATTAGGCGGGGGACCAGATACGCAGTATTTT. As protein: CASSQEILGGGPDTQYF.

In regard to this clone: In the same sample, other DNA sequences code for this CDR3. This chain uses TRBV19 with TRBJ1-1; unclear D gene. The germline gives CDR1 LNHDA, CDR2 SQIVND (reference sequence). This CDR3 comprises 15 residues. Trimming removed 3 bases at V and 0 bases at J, with 11 bases between. This CDR3 reads CASSIFGEVNTEAFF. Written as DNA, the CDR3 is TGTGCCAGTAGTATTTTTGGGGAGGTGAACACTGAAGCTTTCTTT.

The chain carries TRBV5-1 and TRBJ2-1, with 11 nucleotides matching TRBD1. Losses at the gene ends were 2 bases for V and 1 base for J; bases not matched to a gene: 14. The CDR3 loop spans 20 amino acids. Per the germline V gene, CDR1 is SGHRS and CDR2 is YFSETQ. CDR3 residues: CASSLFIGGRDRGSYNEQFF. The CDR3 nucleotides are TGCGCCAGCAGCTTATTCATTGGGGGGAGGGACAGGGGGTCCTACAATGAGCAGTTCTTC. Combining the CDR3 with reference TRBV5-1 and TRBJ2-1 gives the whole variable domain KAGVTQTPRYLIKTRGQQVTLSCSPISGHRSVSWYQQTPGQGLQFLFEYFSETQRNKGNFPGRFSGRQFSNSRSEMNVSTLELGDSALYLCASSLFIGGRDRGSYNEQFFGPGTRLTVL.

The chain couples TRBV5-4 to TRBJ1-2, with 7 positions matching TRBD1. The CDR3 spans 14 residues. Germline trimming cut 4 bases from V and 4 bases from J; bases unmatched to any gene: 7. CDR1 SGHNT and CDR2 YYREEE come from the germline V gene (reference sequence). This chain's CDR3 is CASSPRQGVYGYTF. Written as DNA, the CDR3 is TGTGCCAGCAGCCCCAGACAGGGAGTCTATGGCTACACCTTC.

The chain uses TRBV20-1 and TRBJ2-5; D is unresolved. With 4 bases removed from V and 5 bases from J, the gap between germline ends came to 8 bases. The germline V gene has CDR1 DFQATT and CDR2 SNEGSKA (reference sequence). The CDR3 loop spans 11 amino acids. The CDR3 region is CSATPAETQYF. CDR3 sequence (DNA): TGCAGTGCTACTCCTGCGGAGACCCAGTACTTC.

The chain uses TRBV4-3 and TRBJ1-2, with TRBD1 matching 7 bases. This CDR3 is 14 amino acids long. The ends lost 1 base at V and 7 bases at J; junction bases unmatched: 6. Germline assignment: CDR1 LGHNA and CDR2 YSLEER. The CDR3 DNA sequence: TGCGCCAGCAGCCAAGGCCGACAGGGTGCTGGCTACACCTTC. Amino acid sequence: CASSQGRQGAGYTF.

The chain employs TRBV11-2 and TRBJ2-7; D unresolved. The germline CDR1 and CDR2 sequences are SGHAT and FQNNGV. This CDR3 comprises 14 residues. V was clipped by 5 bases and J by 4 bases, with 15 bases between them. CDR3 loop: CASSPRPPGYEQYF. CDR3 DNA sequence: TGTGCCAGCAGCCCCCGCCCCCCGGGTTACGAGCAGTACTTC.

Points on this clone: At one end, the junction sequence differs from germline, possibly due to a read error. The chain links TRBV5-6 to TRBJ2-1, with a possible D match to TRBD2 (6 bases). CDR3 length equals 14 residues. Germline CDR1 is SGHDT and CDR2 is YYEEEE. CDR3 bases: TGTGCCAGCAGCCTGTGGGACTCATACAATGGGCAGTTCTTC. This gives the protein CASSLWDSYNGQFF.